This T cell receptor (beta chain) was identified in a study of blood T cell repertoires in COVID-19. Background on the study: Samples came from the United States, Italy and Spain, spanning acute and convalescent COVID-19. PBMCs, B-cell-depleted T cells, or T cells were the source of the cDNA or gDNA that made up the material.

CDR1 is SGDLS, CDR2 YYNGEE, per germline. The CDR3 runs to 14 residues. V shed 3 bases, J shed 2 bases, and the junction held 5 bases outside the gene matches. Recruited during active infection, patients (from Seattle) were subsequently followed longitudinally. In the study's own analysis: Amplified reference gene primers provided the basis for estimating nucleated cell counts. Produced via immunoSEQ multiplex PCR; TCRdb's table is partial and in-frame only. Clone size and the V and J calls come from that table; the DNA yielded D and trimming. This repertoire shows a few hundred thousand clones, approximately 89% found once; its top ten account for approximately 1.8%.

This clonotype was sampled from a woman in her twenties or thirties with COVID-19, enrolled during active disease. V and J are TRBV9 and TRBJ2-7; 7 bases agree with TRBD1. Sequencing was done on a sample of peripheral blood. The CDR3 nucleotides are TGTGCCAGCAGCGCGGGGACAGACACCTACGAGCAGTACTTC. It yields the protein CASSAGTDTYEQYF.